These T cell receptor beta chains were read from a single sample in a study of CD8 T cells in ankylosing spondylitis. TCRdb reprocessed the 5' RACE reads with MiXCR, giving one entry per CDR3 protein. Here the sample spans 100,000 to 150,000 distinct CDR3 sequences, roughly 18% being singletons. Material for sequencing was blood, either unsorted or a sorted T cell fraction (not recorded which). The source is a male donor with ankylosing spondylitis. Both conserved end residues are part of each CDR3. The order of the fields is V gene, J gene, CDR3 protein.

V: TRBV19
J: TRBJ1-2
CDR3: CASSISHPNYGYTF

V: TRBV6-2/TRBV6-3
J: TRBJ1-5
CDR3: CASSYLLVGSNQPQHF

V: TRBV7-8
J: TRBJ2-3
CDR3: CASSNELRGRDTQYF

V: TRBV27
J: TRBJ2-1
CDR3: CASQTSLEQFF

V: TRBV7-9
J: TRBJ2-1
CDR3: CASSLRGADYNEQFF

V: TRBV7-9
J: TRBJ1-3
CDR3: CASSPLAGTGNTIYF

V: TRBV2
J: TRBJ2-7
CDR3: CASSGNEQYF

V: TRBV12-3/TRBV12-4
J: TRBJ2-1
CDR3: CASSFVLAGPYNEQFF

V: TRBV12-3/TRBV12-4
J: TRBJ2-7
CDR3: CASRSHIAYEQYF

V: TRBV29-1
J: TRBJ1-1
CDR3: CSERGASNTEAFF

V: TRBV20-1
J: TRBJ2-3
CDR3: CSARDFRHTTDTQYF